This T cell receptor (beta chain) was identified during a study of blood T cell repertoires in COVID-19. Overall study: Acute and convalescent COVID-19 specimens originated in the United States, Italy and Spain. Sources were T cells, B-cell-depleted T cells, or PBMCs; the material itself was cDNA or gDNA.

As originally analysed: Amplification from reference gene primers served as the basis for estimated nucleated cell counts. Data came from immunoSEQ multiplex PCR; TCRdb stores just in-frame clones and leaves some out. The V and J calls and clone size come from that table; D and trimming were worked out from the DNA. The sample contains 140,000 or so clones, approximately 81% of which appear only once. The clonotype comes from a human donor with acute or convalescent COVID-19. The donor label of this sample is uncertain. Sequenced material: peripheral blood.

CDR3 in amino acids: CASSVDRGSNYGYTF. In DNA, the CDR3 is TGTGCCAGCAGCGTTGACAGGGGCTCTAACTATGGCTACACCTTC. This chain joins TRBV5-6 and TRBJ1-2; 8 nucleotides line up with TRBD1. The CDR3 has 15 residues. J was trimmed by 0 bases and V by 4 bases; bases with no gene match: 5. Germline-derived CDR1 and CDR2 are SGHDT and YYEEEE.